The rows below give T cell receptor beta chains drawn from one sample of a study of T cells in Graves' hyperthyroidism and ophthalmopathy. TCRdb recomputed calls from the multiplex PCR reads with MiXCR, one row per CDR3 protein. This table has 530,000 or so distinct CDR3 sequences, approximately 25% appearing once. Sample: blood. These receptors originate from a woman between 25 and 40 years old with Graves' ophthalmopathy. Each CDR3 is given with its conserved first and last residue. Fields, in order: V gene, clone size, D gene, CDR3 length, J gene, CDR3 DNA, CDR3 protein. D genes are given only for firm matches. A clone size is listed for some rows: how often the clone was seen (once, few, many), or a class if it is expanded.

v_gene: TRBV29-1
abundance: few
d_gene: .
len: 12
j_gene: TRBJ2-5
CDR3nt: TGCAGCGTTGACTCGTTACAAGAGACCCAGTACTTC
CDR3aa: CSVDSLQETQYF

v_gene: TRBV10-3
abundance: many
d_gene: TRBD1
len: 14
j_gene: TRBJ2-5
CDR3nt: TGTGCCACCATGGACAGGGGAACTGAAGAGACCCAGTACTTC
CDR3aa: CATMDRGTEETQYF

v_gene: TRBV4-3
abundance: many
d_gene: .
len: 15
j_gene: TRBJ1-2
CDR3nt: TGCGCCAGCAGCCAAGATCTAACCGGGAGCTATGGCTACACCTTC
CDR3aa: CASSQDLTGSYGYTF

v_gene: TRBV29-1
abundance: many
d_gene: .
len: 12
j_gene: TRBJ2-7
CDR3nt: TGCAGCGTTGAAGATGATAGAGACCGAGAGTACTTC
CDR3aa: CSVEDDRDREYF

v_gene: TRBV6-5
abundance: many
d_gene: TRBD1
len: 17
j_gene: TRBJ2-5
CDR3nt: TGTGCCAGCAGAACGGGGTCCGGGACAGGGTATCAAGAGACCCAGTACTTC
CDR3aa: CASRTGSGTGYQETQYF

v_gene: TRBV7-9
abundance: many
d_gene: .
len: 15
j_gene: TRBJ2-7
CDR3nt: TGTGCCAGCAGCTTAGGAGGGTTGGGTACCTACGAGCAGTACTTC
CDR3aa: CASSLGGLGTYEQYF

v_gene: TRBV27
abundance: many
d_gene: .
len: 14
j_gene: TRBJ1-1
CDR3nt: TGTGCCAGCAGTCCAACCGGGACACCAACTGAAGCTTTCTTT
CDR3aa: CASSPTGTPTEAFF

v_gene: TRBV24-1
abundance: many
d_gene: .
len: 15
j_gene: TRBJ2-5
CDR3nt: TGTGCCACCAGTGAGGGACTCCTTTACCAAGAGACCCAGTACTTC
CDR3aa: CATSEGLLYQETQYF

v_gene: TRBV2
abundance: few
d_gene: TRBD1
len: 20
j_gene: TRBJ2-5
CDR3nt: TGTGCCAGCAGTGTCAGCCCCGGGACAGGGAGTTGGGGAAGACAGGAGACCCAGTACTTC
CDR3aa: CASSVSPGTGSWGRQETQYF

v_gene: TRBV28
abundance: many
d_gene: .
len: 13
j_gene: TRBJ2-7
CDR3nt: TGTGCCAGCAGTTTACCGGGTCTCTACGAGCAGTACTTC
CDR3aa: CASSLPGLYEQYF

v_gene: TRBV15
abundance: many
d_gene: TRBD2
len: 17
j_gene: TRBJ2-2
CDR3nt: TGTGCCACCAGCGGGGGACTAGCGGGGGGGCTCACCGGGGAGCTGTTTTTT
CDR3aa: CATSGGLAGGLTGELFF

v_gene: TRBV29-1
abundance: .
d_gene: .
len: 13
j_gene: TRBJ1-1
CDR3nt: TGCAGCGTTGACGGGCCGGCGAACACTGAAGCTTTCTTT
CDR3aa: CSVDGPANTEAFF

v_gene: TRBV7-2
abundance: many
d_gene: TRBD2
len: 14
j_gene: TRBJ2-5
CDR3nt: TGTGCCAGCAGCGTTAGCGGGGGGGCAAAGACCCAGTACTTC
CDR3aa: CASSVSGGAKTQYF

v_gene: TRBV12-5
abundance: many
d_gene: .
len: 16
j_gene: TRBJ2-5
CDR3nt: TGTGCTAGCGCCCCCCCTGGGATTTTCGCCCAAGAGACCCAGTACTTC
CDR3aa: CASAPPGIFAQETQYF

v_gene: TRBV10-1
abundance: .
d_gene: .
len: 13
j_gene: TRBJ1-1
CDR3nt: TGCGCCAGCAGTGAGCACAGGAACACTGAAGCTTTCTTT
CDR3aa: CASSEHRNTEAFF

v_gene: TRBV29-1
abundance: many
d_gene: .
len: 13
j_gene: TRBJ1-1
CDR3nt: TGCAGCGTTGAGATCGAAGCAGGCTCCGAAGCTTTCTTT
CDR3aa: CSVEIEAGSEAFF

v_gene: TRBV6-1
abundance: many
d_gene: .
len: 16
j_gene: TRBJ1-1
CDR3nt: TGTGCCAGCAGTGAAATGGGGCAGGGGATGAACACTGAAGCTTTCTTT
CDR3aa: CASSEMGQGMNTEAFF

v_gene: TRBV2
abundance: many
d_gene: .
len: 13
j_gene: TRBJ1-4
CDR3nt: TGTGCCGGTTGGACGGCGGTCTTAGAAAAACTGTTTTTT
CDR3aa: CAGWTAVLEKLFF

v_gene: TRBV20-1
abundance: many
d_gene: .
len: 14
j_gene: TRBJ1-2
CDR3nt: TGCAGTGCTAGAGAAGGGGGGCGGGACTATGGCTACACCTTC
CDR3aa: CSAREGGRDYGYTF

v_gene: TRBV7-2
abundance: .
d_gene: .
len: 13
j_gene: TRBJ2-7
CDR3nt: TGTGCCAGCAGATCGACCGGGGTATACGAGCAGTACTTC
CDR3aa: CASRSTGVYEQYF

v_gene: TRBV30
abundance: many
d_gene: .
len: 13
j_gene: TRBJ1-1
CDR3nt: TGTGCCTGGAGTCTCGACCAGAACACTGAAGCTTTCTTT
CDR3aa: CAWSLDQNTEAFF

v_gene: TRBV2
abundance: .
d_gene: .
len: 15
j_gene: TRBJ1-5
CDR3nt: TGTGCCAGCCGGCTCCAAGGCCCCCCCAATCAGCCCCAGCATTTT
CDR3aa: CASRLQGPPNQPQHF

v_gene: TRBV19
abundance: few
d_gene: .
len: 13
j_gene: TRBJ1-2
CDR3nt: TGTGCCAGTAGGAGGACCGCTAACTATGGCTACACCTTC
CDR3aa: CASRRTANYGYTF

v_gene: TRBV6-2/TRBV6-3
abundance: many
d_gene: .
len: 20
j_gene: TRBJ2-2
CDR3nt: TGTGCCAGCAGTTACTCTCTGATGCCACAGGGTACGAAGGATACAGTGGAGCTGTTTTTT
CDR3aa: CASSYSLMPQGTKDTVELFF

v_gene: TRBV2
abundance: few
d_gene: TRBD1
len: 14
j_gene: TRBJ1-6
CDR3nt: TGTGCCAGCAATCCGGGACAGAGAAATTCACCCCTCCACTTT
CDR3aa: CASNPGQRNSPLHF

v_gene: TRBV12-3/TRBV12-4
abundance: few
d_gene: .
len: 13
j_gene: TRBJ1-1
CDR3nt: TGTGCCAGCAGCTTACTCGGACATCTTGAAGCTTTCTTT
CDR3aa: CASSLLGHLEAFF

v_gene: TRBV12-3/TRBV12-4
abundance: many
d_gene: .
len: 13
j_gene: TRBJ2-5
CDR3nt: TGTGCCAGCAGCTTGGGGGAAAGCGAGACCCAGTACTTC
CDR3aa: CASSLGESETQYF

v_gene: TRBV6-1
abundance: many
d_gene: .
len: 14
j_gene: TRBJ1-5
CDR3nt: TGTGCCAGCAGTCTAGAATATAGCAATCAGCCCCAGCATTTT
CDR3aa: CASSLEYSNQPQHF

v_gene: TRBV2
abundance: many
d_gene: .
len: 13
j_gene: TRBJ1-1
CDR3nt: TGTGCCAGCAGTGAAATCTGGGGAGATCCAGCTTTCTTT
CDR3aa: CASSEIWGDPAFF

v_gene: TRBV6-2/TRBV6-3
abundance: .
d_gene: .
len: 14
j_gene: TRBJ2-7
CDR3nt: TGTGCCAGCAGTTCCGATAGCGGCACCTACGAGCAGTACTTC
CDR3aa: CASSSDSGTYEQYF

v_gene: TRBV4-3
abundance: .
d_gene: .
len: 17
j_gene: TRBJ1-1
CDR3nt: TGCGCCAGCAGCCTGACCCAGGGGACCTTGATGAACACTGAAGCTTTCTTT
CDR3aa: CASSLTQGTLMNTEAFF

v_gene: TRBV6-1
abundance: .
d_gene: .
len: 14
j_gene: TRBJ1-2
CDR3nt: TGTGCCAGCAGTGAAGCGCTGCCTGCCCGTGGCTACACCTTC
CDR3aa: CASSEALPARGYTF

v_gene: TRBV12-3/TRBV12-4
abundance: many
d_gene: .
len: 14
j_gene: TRBJ1-1
CDR3nt: TGTGCCAGCACCCAGACAAGAACTAACACTGAAGCTTTCTTT
CDR3aa: CASTQTRTNTEAFF

v_gene: TRBV29-1
abundance: .
d_gene: .
len: 11
j_gene: TRBJ2-5
CDR3nt: TGCAGCGTTTCCCTGGGTGAGACCCAGTACTTC
CDR3aa: CSVSLGETQYF

v_gene: TRBV10-3
abundance: many
d_gene: TRBD1
len: 14
j_gene: TRBJ1-1
CDR3nt: TGTGCCATCAGTGTAGACAGGGCGAACACTGAAGCTTTCTTT
CDR3aa: CAISVDRANTEAFF

v_gene: TRBV6-2/TRBV6-3
abundance: many
d_gene: TRBD1
len: 17
j_gene: TRBJ1-5
CDR3nt: TGTGCCAGCAGCGCCGACAGGGCTCGCGATAGCAATCAGCCCCAGCATTTT
CDR3aa: CASSADRARDSNQPQHF

v_gene: TRBV3-1
abundance: many
d_gene: .
len: 13
j_gene: TRBJ1-2
CDR3nt: TGTGCCAGCAGCCGACTCTTAAACTATGGCTACACCTTC
CDR3aa: CASSRLLNYGYTF

v_gene: TRBV30
abundance: .
d_gene: .
len: 15
j_gene: TRBJ2-3
CDR3nt: TGTGCCTGGAGTTTCGGACTCCCTTCCGCAGATACGCAGTATTTT
CDR3aa: CAWSFGLPSADTQYF

v_gene: TRBV6-4
abundance: many
d_gene: .
len: 17
j_gene: TRBJ1-2
CDR3nt: TGTGCCAGCAGTAGGAGTGCGGAACAGGGTTACATCTATGGCTACACCTTC
CDR3aa: CASSRSAEQGYIYGYTF

v_gene: TRBV30
abundance: many
d_gene: .
len: 13
j_gene: TRBJ1-2
CDR3nt: TGTGCCTGGAGTGTATCAGGGAACTATGGCTACACCTTC
CDR3aa: CAWSVSGNYGYTF

v_gene: TRBV12-3/TRBV12-4
abundance: many
d_gene: .
len: 15
j_gene: TRBJ1-5
CDR3nt: TGTGCCAGCAGGCGAACAGGGAGGCGCAATCAGCCCCAGCATTTT
CDR3aa: CASRRTGRRNQPQHF

v_gene: TRBV2
abundance: .
d_gene: TRBD1
len: 15
j_gene: TRBJ1-1
CDR3nt: TGTGCCAGCAGGGGGGACAGGGGTTCGAACACTGAAGCTTTCTTT
CDR3aa: CASRGDRGSNTEAFF

v_gene: TRBV7-2
abundance: few
d_gene: .
len: 15
j_gene: TRBJ1-1
CDR3nt: TGTGCCAGCAGCTCGCGGGGGAAAACAGGCACTGAAGCTTTCTTT
CDR3aa: CASSSRGKTGTEAFF

v_gene: TRBV27
abundance: .
d_gene: .
len: 15
j_gene: TRBJ2-7
CDR3nt: TGTGCCAGCAGCACCCGACTGGGACTGGGCTCCGAGCAGTACTTC
CDR3aa: CASSTRLGLGSEQYF

v_gene: TRBV7-8
abundance: .
d_gene: TRBD2
len: 16
j_gene: TRBJ2-5
CDR3nt: TGTGCCAGCAGCTTATCCCCGGGACTAACTTCTGAGACCCAGTACTTC
CDR3aa: CASSLSPGLTSETQYF

v_gene: TRBV2
abundance: .
d_gene: .
len: 13
j_gene: TRBJ1-2
CDR3nt: TGTGCCAGCAGAGGGGACAATAACTATGGCTACACCTTC
CDR3aa: CASRGDNNYGYTF

v_gene: TRBV20-1
abundance: many
d_gene: .
len: 14
j_gene: TRBJ1-1
CDR3nt: TGCAGTGCTAGACCGACGACAGGGAACACTGAAGCTTTCTTT
CDR3aa: CSARPTTGNTEAFF

v_gene: TRBV12-5
abundance: few
d_gene: .
len: 15
j_gene: TRBJ1-1
CDR3nt: TGTGCTAGTGGTTTGTATAGACTGGGAGGGGGTGAAGCTTTCTTT
CDR3aa: CASGLYRLGGGEAFF